This T cell receptor (beta chain) came from a study of sequential checkpoint blockade in melanoma. Whole-study context: First-line arms were nivolumab then ipilimumab, or the reverse, randomized 1:1. Maintenance nivolumab came after either treatment sequence.

Measured with immunoSEQ multiplex PCR; TCRdb has only the in-frame clones, and not every one. The sample has about 5,300 clones, around three fifths seen once. The treatment denotes: randomized to nivolumab then ipilimumab (arm A) or the reverse (arm B). From thawed PBMCs, live CD3+CD8+ cells negative for CD19 and CD56 were sorted. This CDR3 is 17 amino acids long. From germline, CDR1 is SGHRS and CDR2 YFSETQ. The junction had 10 bases not matched to a gene; V was cut back by 4 bases and J by 3 bases. This clonotype was sampled from a human donor with melanoma. V is TRBV5-1 and J is TRBJ2-2; 9 bases agree with TRBD2. Sample: CD8+ T cells sorted from blood (inferred from file names), taken from a patient given nivolumab and ipilimumab in sequence. CDR3 coding DNA: TGCGCCAGCAGCCAATCCTCTAGCGGGGCATACACCGGGGAGCTGTTTTTT. Its protein product is CASSQSSSGAYTGELFF.